The rows below give T cell receptor beta chains drawn from one sample of a study of cytomegalovirus exposure and HLA in healthy donors. Generated by immunoSEQ multiplex PCR, the TCRdb table keeps only in-frame clones and is missing some. The sample shows under 250,000 clones, around 80% of them seen only once. The source material was PBMCs. Receptors were obtained from a boy between 2 and 10 years old in good health and CMV-seronegative. Each CDR3 is given with its conserved first and last residue. Each record gives: clone size, V gene, D gene, J gene, CDR3 DNA, CDR3 protein. The D gene is left open where the match is weak. The size field is filled for only some rows; it gives once, few, many or a size class.

clone size: .; V gene: TRBV9; D gene: .; J gene: TRBJ2-3; CDR3 DNA: TGTGCCAGCAGCATGGGACAAGTCACAGATACGCAGTATTTT; CDR3 protein: CASSMGQVTDTQYF
clone size: .; V gene: TRBV9; D gene: .; J gene: TRBJ1-2; CDR3 DNA: TGTGCCAGCAGCGTAGGCCCCAGGGATGGCTACACCTTC; CDR3 protein: CASSVGPRDGYTF
clone size: .; V gene: TRBV4-1; D gene: .; J gene: TRBJ1-1; CDR3 DNA: TGCGCCAGCAGCCAAGCTTGGGCCCTGGCCAACACTGAAGCTTTCTTT; CDR3 protein: CASSQAWALANTEAFF
clone size: .; V gene: TRBV12-5; D gene: TRBD1; J gene: TRBJ2-1; CDR3 DNA: TGTGCTAGTGGGCCCCCGACAGGGGTCAATGAGCAGTTCTTC; CDR3 protein: CASGPPTGVNEQFF
clone size: .; V gene: TRBV19; D gene: .; J gene: TRBJ1-3; CDR3 DNA: TGTGCCAGTAGTATACTCGGGTCCTCTGGAAACACCATATATTTT; CDR3 protein: CASSILGSSGNTIYF
clone size: .; V gene: TRBV5-4; D gene: TRBD2; J gene: TRBJ2-5; CDR3 DNA: TGTGCCAGCAGCTTCAGGACTAGCGGGAGGGCCGTCGGCGAGACCCAGTACTTC; CDR3 protein: CASSFRTSGRAVGETQYF
clone size: few; V gene: TRBV4-1; D gene: .; J gene: TRBJ1-5; CDR3 DNA: TGCGCCAGCAGCCACCCAGGGGCCCAACAGCCCCAGCATTTT; CDR3 protein: CASSHPGAQQPQHF
clone size: few; V gene: TRBV10-3; D gene: .; J gene: TRBJ2-2; CDR3 DNA: TGTGCCACAACGGGGAATGACGGGGAGCTGTTTTTT; CDR3 protein: CATTGNDGELFF
clone size: .; V gene: TRBV11-3; D gene: .; J gene: TRBJ2-7; CDR3 DNA: TGTGCCAGCAGCCAAGTATCCTACGAGCAGTACTTC; CDR3 protein: CASSQVSYEQYF
clone size: .; V gene: TRBV7-2; D gene: .; J gene: TRBJ2-5; CDR3 DNA: TGTGCCAGCAGCCTCGGACTATCCCAAGAGACCCAGTACTTC; CDR3 protein: CASSLGLSQETQYF
clone size: .; V gene: TRBV5-1; D gene: TRBD1; J gene: TRBJ1-1; CDR3 DNA: TGCGCCAGCAGCCCCCTGGGACAGAACACTGAGGCTTTCTTT; CDR3 protein: CASSPLGQNTEAFF
clone size: .; V gene: TRBV10-3; D gene: TRBD2; J gene: TRBJ2-7; CDR3 DNA: TGTGCCATCAGTGAACCCGCGGGAGGGAACTACGAGCAGTACTTC; CDR3 protein: CAISEPAGGNYEQYF
clone size: .; V gene: TRBV30; D gene: TRBD1; J gene: TRBJ1-6; CDR3 DNA: TGTGCCTGGAGGCCAAAGGGCCCCAGGGGGCCCTCACCCCTCCACTTT; CDR3 protein: CAWRPKGPRGPSPLHF
clone size: .; V gene: TRBV10-3; D gene: .; J gene: TRBJ1-1; CDR3 DNA: TGTGCCATCAGTCCCAGGGGAACCACTGAAGCTTTCTTT; CDR3 protein: CAISPRGTTEAFF
clone size: .; V gene: TRBV30; D gene: TRBD1; J gene: TRBJ1-4; CDR3 DNA: TGTGCCTGGGGGACAGGGGATGAAAAACTGTTTTTT; CDR3 protein: CAWGTGDEKLFF
clone size: .; V gene: TRBV5-1; D gene: .; J gene: TRBJ2-6; CDR3 DNA: TGCGCCAGCAGCTTCTATTCTGGGGCCAACGTCCTGACTTTC; CDR3 protein: CASSFYSGANVLTF
clone size: .; V gene: TRBV27; D gene: TRBD2; J gene: TRBJ2-7; CDR3 DNA: TGTGCCAGCAGTGGGGGGGGCGAGCAGTACTTC; CDR3 protein: CASSGGGEQYF
clone size: .; V gene: TRBV30; D gene: TRBD2; J gene: TRBJ2-2; CDR3 DNA: TGTGCCTGGAGTGCCCTAGCGGGGGACAGGGGGGAGCTGTTTTTT; CDR3 protein: CAWSALAGDRGELFF
clone size: .; V gene: TRBV14; D gene: TRBD1; J gene: TRBJ2-2; CDR3 DNA: TGTGCCAGCAGCCAAGCGGCGACAGGGACCCACACCGGGGAGCTGTTTTTT; CDR3 protein: CASSQAATGTHTGELFF
clone size: .; V gene: TRBV11-2; D gene: .; J gene: TRBJ2-7; CDR3 DNA: TGTGCCAGCAGCCGTTTCTACGAGCAGTACTTC; CDR3 protein: CASSRFYEQYF
clone size: once; V gene: TRBV30; D gene: .; J gene: TRBJ2-7; CDR3 DNA: TGTGCCTGGAGGGATCCGACAGTTACATTCTACGAGCAGTACTTC; CDR3 protein: CAWRDPTVTFYEQYF
clone size: .; V gene: TRBV5-4; D gene: .; J gene: TRBJ2-1; CDR3 DNA: TGTGCCAGCAGCTTGGATCAGGAACGTGAGCAGTTCTTC; CDR3 protein: CASSLDQEREQFF
clone size: .; V gene: TRBV7-9; D gene: .; J gene: TRBJ2-7; CDR3 DNA: TGTGCCAGCAGCTCAACGGTTAGCGGTGAATACTACGAGCAGTACTTC; CDR3 protein: CASSSTVSGEYYEQYF
clone size: .; V gene: TRBV27; D gene: .; J gene: TRBJ1-2; CDR3 DNA: TGTGCCAGCAGAAGGGACATTTCAAACTATGGCTACACCTTC; CDR3 protein: CASRRDISNYGYTF
clone size: few; V gene: TRBV14; D gene: .; J gene: TRBJ1-1; CDR3 DNA: TGTGCCAGCAGCCAAGCCCCGCGGAACACTGAAGCTTTCTTT; CDR3 protein: CASSQAPRNTEAFF
clone size: .; V gene: TRBV5-6; D gene: .; J gene: TRBJ1-2; CDR3 DNA: TGTGCCAGCAGCTTGGGACTGACGCACCCTAACTATGGCTACACCTTC; CDR3 protein: CASSLGLTHPNYGYTF
clone size: .; V gene: TRBV25-1; D gene: TRBD1; J gene: TRBJ2-7; CDR3 DNA: TGTGCCAGCAAGGTGGACAGGGGAGACGAGCAGTACTTC; CDR3 protein: CASKVDRGDEQYF
clone size: .; V gene: TRBV6-1; D gene: TRBD1; J gene: TRBJ1-2; CDR3 DNA: TGTGCCAGCAGTGAAGGGACAGGGGGGGACTATGGCTACACCTTC; CDR3 protein: CASSEGTGGDYGYTF
clone size: .; V gene: TRBV2; D gene: .; J gene: TRBJ2-5; CDR3 DNA: TGTGCCAGCAGTCCTCGGACAGTTCAAGAGACCCAGTACTTC; CDR3 protein: CASSPRTVQETQYF
clone size: .; V gene: TRBV18; D gene: TRBD1; J gene: TRBJ1-4; CDR3 DNA: TGTGCCAGCTCCCTGGACAGGGCTTTGTTTTTT; CDR3 protein: CASSLDRALFF
clone size: .; V gene: TRBV7-8; D gene: .; J gene: TRBJ1-2; CDR3 DNA: TGTGCCAGCAGCGGTACACAGGGCTATGGCTACACCTTC; CDR3 protein: CASSGTQGYGYTF
clone size: once; V gene: TRBV6-5; D gene: TRBD1; J gene: TRBJ2-7; CDR3 DNA: TGTGCCAGCAGCAGGGGGTCCGCCTACGAGCAGTACTTC; CDR3 protein: CASSRGSAYEQYF
clone size: .; V gene: TRBV29-1; D gene: .; J gene: TRBJ2-7; CDR3 DNA: TGCAGCGTCGGACAGTACGAGCAGTACTTC; CDR3 protein: CSVGQYEQYF
clone size: few; V gene: TRBV5-5; D gene: TRBD1; J gene: TRBJ2-7; CDR3 DNA: TGTGCCAGCAGCTTTGACAGGGCTGCCTACGAGCAGTACTTC; CDR3 protein: CASSFDRAAYEQYF
clone size: .; V gene: TRBV2; D gene: TRBD1; J gene: TRBJ2-7; CDR3 DNA: TGTGCCAGCAGTGAACCTCGAGGGACAGGGAGATACGAGCAGTACTTC; CDR3 protein: CASSEPRGTGRYEQYF
clone size: .; V gene: TRBV7-9; D gene: .; J gene: TRBJ1-1; CDR3 DNA: TGTGCCAGCAGCTTCCCAAGGACAGATATGAACACTGAAGCTTTCTTT; CDR3 protein: CASSFPRTDMNTEAFF
clone size: .; V gene: TRBV30; D gene: .; J gene: TRBJ1-1; CDR3 DNA: TGTGCCTGGAGTTCCCAGGGGAGCACTGAAGCTTTCTTT; CDR3 protein: CAWSSQGSTEAFF